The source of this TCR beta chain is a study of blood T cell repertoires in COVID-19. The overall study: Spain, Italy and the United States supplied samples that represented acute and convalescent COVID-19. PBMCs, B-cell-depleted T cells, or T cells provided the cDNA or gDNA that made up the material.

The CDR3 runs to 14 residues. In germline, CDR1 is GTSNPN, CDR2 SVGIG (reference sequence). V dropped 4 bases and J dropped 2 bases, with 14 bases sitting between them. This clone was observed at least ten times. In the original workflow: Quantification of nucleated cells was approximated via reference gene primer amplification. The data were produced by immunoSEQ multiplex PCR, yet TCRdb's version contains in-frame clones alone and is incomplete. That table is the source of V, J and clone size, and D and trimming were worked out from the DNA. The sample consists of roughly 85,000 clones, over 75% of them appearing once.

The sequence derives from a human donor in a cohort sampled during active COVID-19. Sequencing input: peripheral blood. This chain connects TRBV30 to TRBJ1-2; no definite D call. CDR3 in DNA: TGTGCCTGGATGCCCGGCGGGATGAACTATGGCTACACCTTC. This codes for CAWMPGGMNYGYTF.